The T cell receptor (beta chain) under discussion was sequenced for a study of blood T cells in healthy people across ages. As for the study in general: Per every two T cells, about one barcoded beta molecule was captured by template switching.

General study findings and limits: When one million T cells were used, diversity estimates were thought to be underestimates. With donor CMV status unknown, expanded clonotype changes were possibly confounded.

Worth noting for this clonotype: The antigen is unknown.

Together with a sample-barcoded 5' primer, a J-beta primer mix was included in a second PCR lasting 7 to 11 cycles. TCRdb redid the calling of the 5' RACE reads with MiXCR, one entry per CDR3 protein. The table has some 710,000 distinct CDR3 sequences, about 45% seen once. The CDR3 spans 15 residues. Germline-derived CDR1 and CDR2 are LNHNV and YYDKDF (reference sequence). Caucasian, healthy and from Russia, the donors were aged between 6 and 90. The specimen sequenced was blood. The clonotype originates from an elderly man in good health. This chain uses TRBV15 with TRBJ2-4; tentative D call: TRBD1 (6 bases). The DNA end is more similar to TRBJ2-7, so the J call may be wrong. The CDR3 nucleotides read TGTGCCACCAGCAGAGATCCAGGGACATCCTACGAGCAGTACTTC. This sequence encodes CATSRDPGTSYEQYF.